The text below deals with one T cell receptor beta chain. The antigen is unknown. This entry comes from a study of vaccination effects on CD4 cells after COVID-19. Background on the study: In culture with about 10 IU/ml IL-2 and 9 to 10 ug/ml peptides, PBMC were grown at a few million per well.

It was after approximately 11 days of culture that CD4+ T cells were isolated. Each participant received a vaccine that was either BNT162b2 or mRNA-1273, given as two doses. Germline values: CDR1 SGHNT, CDR2 YYREEE (reference sequence). The CDR3 covers 12 residues. V lost 4 bases to trimming and J lost 11 bases; unmatched junction nucleotides: 9. Study results and limitations: Few convalescent patients and no early post-infection timepoints were included in the study.

TCRdb's copy holds only in-frame clones and misses some; the assay was immunoSEQ multiplex PCR. Here the sample spans 30,000 or so clones, about 67% being singletons. V is TRBV5-4 and J is TRBJ2-7; 7 bases are shared with TRBD1. Source: CD4+ T cells from PBMCs cultured without peptide, taken after COVID-19 vaccination. This TCR derives from a human donor who received a COVID-19 vaccine. The chain's CDR3 is CASSIRTGYKYF. The CDR3, as DNA: TGTGCCAGCAGCATCCGGACAGGCTACAAGTACTTC.